Here is one T cell receptor beta chain with its context. The data derive from a study of blood T cell repertoires in COVID-19. The CDR3 length is 16 residues. Germline V lookup: CDR1 SGHTA, CDR2 FQGNSA. Trimming cost V 1 base and J 5 bases; bases outside gene matches: 7. Repertoires were generated with immunoSEQ multiplex PCR, while TCRdb's copy carries only in-frame clones and drops some. The sample includes about 200,000 clones, approximately 86% seen only once; the top ten take 3%. Input material: peripheral blood. The chain uses TRBV7-2 and TRBJ2-5; 10 bases line up with TRBD1. The source is a man aged 55 to 70 with acute or convalescent COVID-19. For the CDR3, the DNA is TGTGCCAGCAGCTTAGTGGGGGACAGGGGAAGGGAGACCCAGTACTTC. Translation gives CASSLVGDRGRETQYF.